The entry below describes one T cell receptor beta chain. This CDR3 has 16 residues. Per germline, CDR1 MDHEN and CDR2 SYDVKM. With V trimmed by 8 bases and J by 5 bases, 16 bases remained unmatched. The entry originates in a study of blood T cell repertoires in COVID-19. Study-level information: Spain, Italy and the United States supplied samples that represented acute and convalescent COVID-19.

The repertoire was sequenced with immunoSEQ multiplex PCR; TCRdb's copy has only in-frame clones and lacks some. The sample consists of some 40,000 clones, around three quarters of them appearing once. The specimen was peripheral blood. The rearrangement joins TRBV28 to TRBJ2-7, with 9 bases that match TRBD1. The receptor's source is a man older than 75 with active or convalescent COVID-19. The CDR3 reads CASLGVSGTGSDEQYF. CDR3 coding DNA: TGTGCCAGCCTCGGAGTCTCCGGGACAGGGAGCGACGAGCAGTACTTC.